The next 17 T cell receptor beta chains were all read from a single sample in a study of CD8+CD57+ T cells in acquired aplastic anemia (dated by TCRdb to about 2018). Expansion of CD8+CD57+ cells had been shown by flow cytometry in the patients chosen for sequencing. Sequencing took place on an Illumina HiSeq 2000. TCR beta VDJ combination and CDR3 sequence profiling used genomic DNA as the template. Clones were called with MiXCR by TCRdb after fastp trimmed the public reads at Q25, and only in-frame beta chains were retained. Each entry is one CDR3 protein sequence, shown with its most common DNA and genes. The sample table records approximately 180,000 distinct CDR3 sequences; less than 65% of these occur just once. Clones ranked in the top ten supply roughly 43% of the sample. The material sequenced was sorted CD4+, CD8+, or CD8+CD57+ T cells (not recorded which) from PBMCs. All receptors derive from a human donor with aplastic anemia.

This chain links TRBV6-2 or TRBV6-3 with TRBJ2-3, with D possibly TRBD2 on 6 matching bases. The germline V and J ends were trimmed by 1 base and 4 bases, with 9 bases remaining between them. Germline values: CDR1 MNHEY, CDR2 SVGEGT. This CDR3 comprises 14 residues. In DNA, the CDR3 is TGTGCCAGCAGTTACTATACGGGAGCAGATACGCAGTATTTT. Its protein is CASSYYTGADTQYF.

CDR3 sequence: CSATRGGLNEQFF. CDR3 sequence (DNA): TGCAGTGCTACGCGGGGGGGCCTCAATGAGCAGTTCTTC. This sequence joins TRBV20-1 and TRBJ2-1, with 9 positions matching TRBD2. In germline, CDR1 is DFQATT, CDR2 SNEGSKA (reference sequence). V gave up 4 bases and J gave up 6 bases; unmatched junction bases: 4. The CDR3 runs to 13 residues.

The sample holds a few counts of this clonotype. The CDR3 DNA is TGCAGTGCTATGGGACAGGGAGACTACACCTTC. Translating gives CSAMGQGDYTF. V is TRBV20-1 and J is TRBJ1-2; TRBD1 agrees at 9 bases. This CDR3 region has 11 residues. V lost 4 bases and J lost 10; bases outside the gene matches: 4. Germline CDR1 DFQATT, CDR2 SNEGSKA (reference sequence).

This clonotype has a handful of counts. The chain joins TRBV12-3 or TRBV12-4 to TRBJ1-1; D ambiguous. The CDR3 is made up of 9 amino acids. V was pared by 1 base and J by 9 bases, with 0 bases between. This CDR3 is CASSLEAFF. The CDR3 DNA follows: TGTGCCAGCAGTTTAGAAGCTTTCTTT.

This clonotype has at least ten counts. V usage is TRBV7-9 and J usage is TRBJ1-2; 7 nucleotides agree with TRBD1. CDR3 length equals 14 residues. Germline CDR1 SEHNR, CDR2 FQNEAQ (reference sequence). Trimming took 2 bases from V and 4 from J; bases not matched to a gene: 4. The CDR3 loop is CASSLSGGVYGYTF. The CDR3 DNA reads TGTGCCAGCAGCTTATCAGGGGGTGTCTATGGCTACACCTTC.

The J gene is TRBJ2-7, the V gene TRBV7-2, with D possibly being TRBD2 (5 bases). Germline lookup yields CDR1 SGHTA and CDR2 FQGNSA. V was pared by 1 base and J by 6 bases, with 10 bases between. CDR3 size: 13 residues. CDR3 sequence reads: CASSLGAAVEQYF. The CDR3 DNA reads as TGTGCCAGCAGCTTAGGAGCGGCAGTCGAGCAGTACTTC.

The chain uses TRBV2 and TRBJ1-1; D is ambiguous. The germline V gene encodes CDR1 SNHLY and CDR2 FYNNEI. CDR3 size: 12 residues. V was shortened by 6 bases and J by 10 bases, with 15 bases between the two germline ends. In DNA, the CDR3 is TGTGCCAGCAGACGACTTTCGTTGTCAGCTTTCTTT. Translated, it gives CASRRLSLSAFF.

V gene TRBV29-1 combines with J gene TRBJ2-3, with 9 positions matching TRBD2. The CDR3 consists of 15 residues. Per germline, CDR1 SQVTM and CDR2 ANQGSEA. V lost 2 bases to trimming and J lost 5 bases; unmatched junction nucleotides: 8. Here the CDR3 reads CSVERSGGSEDTQYF. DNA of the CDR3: TGCAGCGTTGAACGTAGCGGGGGATCGGAAGATACGCAGTATTTT.

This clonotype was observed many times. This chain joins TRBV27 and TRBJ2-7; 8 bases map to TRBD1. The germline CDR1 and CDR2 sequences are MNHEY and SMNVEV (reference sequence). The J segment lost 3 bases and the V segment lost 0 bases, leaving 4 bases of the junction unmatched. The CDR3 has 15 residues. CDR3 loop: CASSLSPTGVYEQYF. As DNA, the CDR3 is TGTGCCAGCAGTTTATCCCCGACAGGGGTCTACGAGCAGTACTTC.

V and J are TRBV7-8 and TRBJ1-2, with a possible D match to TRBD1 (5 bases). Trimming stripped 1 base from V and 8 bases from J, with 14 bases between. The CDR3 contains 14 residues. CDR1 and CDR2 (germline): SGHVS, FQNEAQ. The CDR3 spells CASSLERDPGGYTF. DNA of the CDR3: TGTGCCAGCAGCTTAGAGAGGGACCCAGGCGGCTACACCTTC. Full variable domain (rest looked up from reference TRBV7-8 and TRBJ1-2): GAGVSQSPRYKVAKRGQDVALRCDPISGHVSLFWYQQALGQGPEFLTYFQNEAQLDKSGLPSDRFFAERPEGSVSTLKIQRTQQEDSAVYLCASSLERDPGGYTFGSGTRLTVV.

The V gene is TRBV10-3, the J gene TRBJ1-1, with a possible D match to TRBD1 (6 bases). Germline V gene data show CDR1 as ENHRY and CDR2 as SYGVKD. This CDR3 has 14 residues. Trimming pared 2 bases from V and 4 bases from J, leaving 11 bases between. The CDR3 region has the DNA TGTGCCATCAGTGAGCCAGGGGATAGCACTGAAGCTTTCTTT. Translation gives CAISEPGDSTEAFF.

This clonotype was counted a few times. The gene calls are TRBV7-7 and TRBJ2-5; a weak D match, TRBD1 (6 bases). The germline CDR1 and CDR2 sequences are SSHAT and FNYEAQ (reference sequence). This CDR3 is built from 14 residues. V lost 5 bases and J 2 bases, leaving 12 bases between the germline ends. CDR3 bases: TGTGCCAGCAGCCTACAGGGTGGGCAAGAGACCCAGTACTTC. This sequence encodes CASSLQGGQETQYF.

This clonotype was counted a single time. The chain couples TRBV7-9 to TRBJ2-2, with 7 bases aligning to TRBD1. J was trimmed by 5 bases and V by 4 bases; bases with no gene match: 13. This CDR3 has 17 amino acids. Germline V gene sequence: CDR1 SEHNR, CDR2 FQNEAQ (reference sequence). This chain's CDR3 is CASSSSSRTGRTGELFF. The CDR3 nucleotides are TGTGCCAGCAGCTCCTCATCTCGGACAGGACGGACCGGGGAGCTGTTTTTT.

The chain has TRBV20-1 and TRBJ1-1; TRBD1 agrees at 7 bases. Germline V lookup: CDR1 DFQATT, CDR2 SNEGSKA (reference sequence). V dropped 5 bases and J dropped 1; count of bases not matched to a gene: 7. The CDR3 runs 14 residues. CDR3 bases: TGCAGTGCTCCGGGACAGCCTGCGAACACTGAAGCTTTCTTT. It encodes CSAPGQPANTEAFF.

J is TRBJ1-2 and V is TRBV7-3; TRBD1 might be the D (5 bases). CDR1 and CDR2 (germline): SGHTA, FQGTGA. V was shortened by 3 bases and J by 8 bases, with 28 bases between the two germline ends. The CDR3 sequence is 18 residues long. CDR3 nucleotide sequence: TGTGCCAGCAGCTTCGCCGGGCCGGGGCAGGGAGGGCAGGGAGGCTACACCTTC. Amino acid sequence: CASSFAGPGQGGQGGYTF.

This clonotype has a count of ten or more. CDR3 DNA: TGCAGTGCCCACAGGGGCCGCAATTCACCCCTCCACTTT. This encodes CSAHRGRNSPLHF. This chain joins TRBV20-1 and TRBJ1-6; 7 positions agree with TRBD1. V was clipped by 6 bases and J by 7 bases; unmatched bases: 6. CDR1 is DFQATT, CDR2 SNEGSKA, per germline (reference sequence). The CDR3 runs 13 residues.

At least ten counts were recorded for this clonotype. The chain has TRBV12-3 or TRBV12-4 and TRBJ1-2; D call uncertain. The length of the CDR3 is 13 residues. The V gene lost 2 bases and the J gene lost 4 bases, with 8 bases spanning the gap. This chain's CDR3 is CASSLSSSYGYTF. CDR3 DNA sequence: TGTGCCAGCAGTTTAAGTAGCAGCTATGGCTACACCTTC.